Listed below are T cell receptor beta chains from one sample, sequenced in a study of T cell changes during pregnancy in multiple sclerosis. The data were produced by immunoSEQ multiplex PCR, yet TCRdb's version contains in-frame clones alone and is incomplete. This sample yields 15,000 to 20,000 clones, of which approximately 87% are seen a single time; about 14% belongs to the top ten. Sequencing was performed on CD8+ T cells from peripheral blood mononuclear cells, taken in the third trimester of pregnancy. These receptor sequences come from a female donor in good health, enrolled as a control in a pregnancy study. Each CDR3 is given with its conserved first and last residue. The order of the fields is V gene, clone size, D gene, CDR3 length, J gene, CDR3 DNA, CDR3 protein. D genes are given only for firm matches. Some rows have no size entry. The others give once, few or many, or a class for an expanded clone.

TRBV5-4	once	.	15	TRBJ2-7	TGTGCCAGCAGCTTGATGCCTAGCGCAGACTACGAGCAGTACTTC	CASSLMPSADYEQYF
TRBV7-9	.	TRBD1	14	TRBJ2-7	TGTGCCAGCAGCCCCCGGGACAGGGACTACGAGCAGTACTTC	CASSPRDRDYEQYF
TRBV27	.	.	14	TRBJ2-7	TGTGCCAGCAGTCCCACCGGGATCTCCTACGAGCAGTACTTC	CASSPTGISYEQYF
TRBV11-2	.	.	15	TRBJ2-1	TGTGCCAGCAGCTCTACCCTAACTAGACATACAGAGCAGTTCTTC	CASSSTLTRHTEQFF
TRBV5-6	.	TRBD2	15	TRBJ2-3	TGTGCCAGCAGCCCTGCCGGGACTAGCATAAGGGCGCAGTATTTT	CASSPAGTSIRAQYF
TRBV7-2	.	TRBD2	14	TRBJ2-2	TGTGCCAGCAGCGCGAGGACTAGCGCCGGGGAGCTGTTTTTT	CASSARTSAGELFF
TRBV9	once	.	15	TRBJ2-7	TGTGCCAGCAGCGTAGATGGGACTGCCATGAGGGAGCAGTACTTC	CASSVDGTAMREQYF
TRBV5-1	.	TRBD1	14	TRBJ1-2	TGCGCCAGCAGCCCGGACAGGGTAACTCTGGGCTACACCTTC	CASSPDRVTLGYTF
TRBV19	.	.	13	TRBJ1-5	TGTGCCAGTAGTTCGTCAGGGGTCCAGCCCCAGCATTTT	CASSSSGVQPQHF
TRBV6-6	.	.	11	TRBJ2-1	TGTGCCAGCAGTTACGAAGCTGAGCAGTTCTTC	CASSYEAEQFF
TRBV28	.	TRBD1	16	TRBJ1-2	TGTGCCAGCAGTTTCAATCAAAACAGGGGGCTGTATGGCTACACCTTC	CASSFNQNRGLYGYTF
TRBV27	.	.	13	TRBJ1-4	TGTGCCAGCAGTTTAGCGGGGGCGGGGAAACTGTTTTTT	CASSLAGAGKLFF
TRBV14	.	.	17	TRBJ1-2	TGTGCCAGCAGCCCAGAAACAGGCTACGCGTCCCCTTATGGCTACACCTTC	CASSPETGYASPYGYTF
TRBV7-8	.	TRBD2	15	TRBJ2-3	TGTGCCAGCACCATGACTAGCGGGTACACAGATACGCAGTATTTT	CASTMTSGYTDTQYF
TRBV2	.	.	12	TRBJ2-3	TGTGCCAGCAGTGAAGGCGGTGGTACGCAGTATTTT	CASSEGGGTQYF
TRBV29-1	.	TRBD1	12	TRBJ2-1	TGCAGCGCAGGGACAGGGGAGAATGAGCAGTTCTTC	CSAGTGENEQFF
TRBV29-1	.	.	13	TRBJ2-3	TGCAGCGTTGAAGTCGGGGTCTCAGATACGCAGTATTTT	CSVEVGVSDTQYF
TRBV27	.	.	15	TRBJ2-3	TGTGCCAGCAGTTTATTTACCGGGGCGGGGGATACGCAGTATTTT	CASSLFTGAGDTQYF
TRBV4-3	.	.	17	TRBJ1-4	TGCGCCAGCAGCCGGCTCACAGGAGCCTCAACTAATGAAAAACTGTTTTTT	CASSRLTGASTNEKLFF
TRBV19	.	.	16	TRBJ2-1	TGTGCCAGTAAGGCCCATCGGGGGAGGTCCTACAATGAGCAGTTCTTC	CASKAHRGRSYNEQFF
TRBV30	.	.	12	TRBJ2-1	TGTGCCTGGAACAGCGGCAACAATGAGCAGTTCTTC	CAWNSGNNEQFF
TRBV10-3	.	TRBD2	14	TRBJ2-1	TGTGCCATCAGTGCGGGAGGGAACTACAATGAGCAGTTCTTC	CAISAGGNYNEQFF
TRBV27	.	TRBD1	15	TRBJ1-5	TGTGCCAGCAGTTCACAGGGGTTGGGCAATCAGCCCCAGCATTTT	CASSSQGLGNQPQHF
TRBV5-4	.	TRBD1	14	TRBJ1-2	TGTGCCAGCAGCTTGGAGGGACAGGCATATGGCTACACCTTC	CASSLEGQAYGYTF
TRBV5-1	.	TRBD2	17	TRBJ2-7	TGCGCCAGCAGCTTGGCCTGGCGGGAGGGGACAGCCTACGAGCAGTACTTC	CASSLAWREGTAYEQYF
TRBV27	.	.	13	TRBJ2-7	TGTGCCAGCGGCCGTAGGGGTCTCAACGAGCAGTACTTC	CASGRRGLNEQYF
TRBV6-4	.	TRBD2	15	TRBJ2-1	TGTGCCAGCAGTGGGACTAGCGGGGGTTACAATGAGCAGTTCTTC	CASSGTSGGYNEQFF
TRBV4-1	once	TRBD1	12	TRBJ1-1	TGCGCCAGCAGCCAAGAAAACAGGGGGCCACAGTTT	CASSQENRGPQF
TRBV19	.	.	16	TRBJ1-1	TGTGCCAGTAGTATAGATTTCACACACGTGAACACTGAAGCTTTCTTT	CASSIDFTHVNTEAFF
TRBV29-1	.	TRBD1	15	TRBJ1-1	TGCAGCGTTCTGGGAGCGACAGGGGCACTTACTGAAGCTTTCTTT	CSVLGATGALTEAFF